This TCR beta chain was retrieved from a study of molecular identifiers for immune sequencing clone quantification (dated by TCRdb to between 2018 and 2020). Concerning the study at large: In a replicate experiment, RNA from about 19,000 or 110,000 naive CD8 T cells was split into five aliquots, four of which were sequenced. The study was a methods study using CD8 T cells to benchmark molecular-identifier clustering-based TCR repertoire sequencing (MIDCIRS) and TCR RNA copy counting.

Beyond this particular receptor, the publication reports: Modeling gave 3 to 3.5 recovered TCR RNA copies per cell versus around 10 by digital PCR, implying about 30% capture efficiency. The naive libraries included spiked-in Jurkat TCR RNA (about ten copies' worth), and this RNA is not part of the donor repertoire. Without barcode sub-clustering, chimeric consensus sequences inflated TCR diversity; chimeras reached as high as 47%. A single cell's worth of spiked-in Jurkat TCR RNA was reported detectable even among around 1 million naive CD8 T cells. The sizes of highly expanded clones could end up underestimated when identical TCR molecules share a barcode. In CMV-specific effector cells, clones with more than 20 RNA copies contained over 99% of molecules, whereas in naive cells such clones contained under 1% of molecules.

CDR1 and CDR2 were assigned from the germline V gene (reference sequence) as WNHNN and SYGVQD. V is cut by 8 bases and J by 2 bases, and the space between the germline ends is 16 bases. The CDR3 starts with the cysteine, ends with the phenylalanine, and has 14 residues. The only DNA kept is the CDR3, 42 bases in frame from the first base. With regard to this clonotype: Its binding antigen is unknown. This sequence may be a read error, since a much larger clone differs from it by one base.

Libraries of naive CD8 T cells were built from anywhere between about 17,000 and 1,000,000 sorted cells, with 10%, 30% or 50% of the purified RNA used. On a BD FACSAria II, naive CD8 T cells were FACS-sorted as CD8+CD4-CCR7+CD45RA+ and collected into RLT Plus buffer. To test detection sensitivity, Jurkat RNA equivalent to nine to ten TCR copies was spiked into samples of roughly 18,000-1,100,000 naive CD8 T cells. CD8 T cells were enriched with RosetteSep CD8+ T Cell Enrichment Cocktail and Ficoll-Paque, followed by ACK red cell lysis. Receptor amplification or capture employed PCR. Sequencing relied on an Illumina HiSeq 4000. Preparation of bulk TCR libraries followed a previously described approach, with the TCR primers listed in Table S5. The Qiagen AllPrep DNA/RNA kit was used to purify total RNA. Before analysis, reads from multiple sequencing runs of the same library were pooled. The authors' analysis ran thus. Reads were retained only if an exact TCR constant sequence was present, and the retained reads were trimmed to 150 nt and grouped according to their 12-nt molecular barcodes. Reads inside each barcode group were sub-clustered using a 15% Levenshtein threshold, and a quality-weighted consensus sequence was constructed for each RNA molecule. Non-functional sequences were excluded, and lower-count sequences lying one edit away from another sequence were also excluded. On the basis of fitting two negative binomial distributions, barcode sub-clusters with fewer than 20% of the maximum read count were discarded. TCRdb reanalyzed the raw reads on its own, using fastp at Q25 for trimming and MiXCR for clone calling, and kept in-frame beta chains. Every CDR3 protein is listed once, alongside the most common genes and DNA of its rows. For this entry, the V and J calls and clone size follow TCRdb and not the study's own pipeline. This sample lists about 100,000 distinct CDR3 sequences; roughly 21% were detected once. Of the sample, around 1.1% falls within the top ten clones.

Sequencing used naive CD8+ T cells from blood, with Jurkat cell RNA spiked in. This specimen's cell subset or site label, per the study, means: FACS-sorted CD8+CD4-CCR7+CD45RA+ naive T cells. The sequence was obtained from a human donor in good health. Some libraries in this study had Jurkat cell RNA spiked in. The chain employs TRBV10-1 and TRBJ2-7; no confident D gene assignment can be made. The DNA is TGCGCCAGCGGAGAGGTCCCCGGGCCCTACGAGCAGTACTTC. This codes for CASGEVPGPYEQYF.